The 13 T cell receptor beta chains listed next were all sequenced from one sample in a study of a mutant IDH1 vaccine in newly diagnosed glioma. These receptors have no known antigen. Sequencing was performed with immunoSEQ multiplex PCR; in TCRdb, only in-frame clones are kept and a portion is missing. The sample lists about 31,000 clones, around four fifths occurring once. The time point here: week 35, safety follow-up. It was 300 ug of mutant IDH1 20-mer peptide that made up each vaccine dose, given with topical imiquimod. Specimen: PBMCs, collected from a glioma patient whose treatment included an IDH1 peptide vaccine. These receptors came from a woman between 40 and 55 years old with glioma.

This clone was counted between two and nine times. J is TRBJ1-1 and V is TRBV10-3; D remains ambiguous. CDR1 is ENHRY and CDR2 is SYGVKD in the germline V gene. V gave up 10 bases and J gave up 3 bases, with 12 bases separating them. CDR3 length: 12 residues. The CDR3 bases are TGTGCCACCGGCGGCCGGGACACTGAAGCTTTCTTT. Amino acids: CATGGRDTEAFF.

This clone was seen more than once but under ten times. This chain connects TRBV7-3 to TRBJ2-3; 12 bases fit TRBD2. Germline CDR1 and CDR2: SGHTA and FQGTGA. V lost 5 bases and J lost 5; bases outside the gene matches: 5. There are 15 residues in the CDR3. CDR3 amino acids: CASSPSGGALDTQYF. The CDR3 DNA follows: TGTGCCAGCAGCCCTAGCGGGGGGGCCTTAGATACGCAGTATTTT.

V is TRBV2 and J is TRBJ2-4, with D unresolved. The length of the CDR3 is 14 residues. The V end lost 7 bases, the J end lost 0 bases, and 10 bases lay between the germline ends. The germline V gene has CDR1 SNHLY and CDR2 FYNNEI. The CDR3 DNA is TGTGCCAGCACTGAGCGTATAGCCAAAAACATTCAGTACTTC. Encoded protein: CASTERIAKNIQYF.

The gene calls are TRBV9 and TRBJ2-5; TRBD2 might be the D (6 bases). This CDR3 is built from 16 residues. Germline CDR1 and CDR2: SGDLS and YYNGEE. V was trimmed by 0 bases and J by 3 bases, leaving 15 bases between them. CDR3 in amino acids: CASSVEGGGKKETQYF. CDR3 DNA sequence: TGTGCCAGCAGCGTAGAGGGTGGGGGGAAAAAAGAGACCCAGTACTTC.

V is TRBV6-5 and J is TRBJ2-1, with 7 bases that match TRBD2. CDR3 length: 15 amino acids. The ends lost 3 bases at V and 1 base at J; junction bases unmatched: 3. Germline loops: CDR1 MNHEY, CDR2 SVGAGI. As DNA, the CDR3 is TGTGCCAGCAGTTATAAGCGGGGTTCCTACAATGAGCAGTTCTTC. This encodes CASSYKRGSYNEQFF.

The V call is TRBV10-2, the J call TRBJ1-5; a weak D match, TRBD1 (5 bases). Germline CDR1 WSHSY, CDR2 SAAADI. The CDR3 runs to 17 residues. V was trimmed by 4 bases and J by 0 bases, leaving 16 bases between them. CDR3 loop: CASSVIRDGYSNQPQHF. CDR3 bases: TGCGCCAGCAGTGTTATCCGGGACGGGTATAGCAATCAGCCCCAGCATTTT.

This clone appeared once. V gene TRBV6-5 combines with J gene TRBJ2-5; D not certain. Germline V gene sequence: CDR1 MNHEY, CDR2 SVGAGI. The CDR3 contains 13 residues. V lost 1 base, J lost 5 bases, and 8 bases lay in between. The CDR3 nucleotides read TGTGCCAGCAGTTACTTAGGAAGTGAGACCCAGTACTTC. The encoded protein is CASSYLGSETQYF.

Comment on this clone: The DNA is left out, because the CDR3 cannot be placed on it with certainty; the CDR3 is given as TCRdb lists it. The chain links TRBV9 to TRBJ2-2; TRBD2, as called in the table, went unchecked against the DNA. CDR1 and CDR2 from the germline V gene are SGDLS and YYNGEE. The CDR3 contains 16 residues when both ends are counted. The CDR3 loop reads CASSVASGRGTGELFF.

The rearrangement links TRBV5-1 to TRBJ1-5; D uncertain. Looked up from germline, CDR1 is SGHRS and CDR2 is YFSETQ. V was cut by 0 bases and J by 0 bases, with 10 bases left in between. This CDR3 contains 16 residues. CDR3 loop: CASSLVQLNSNQPQHF. The CDR3 DNA is TGCGCCAGCAGCTTGGTGCAGCTGAATAGCAATCAGCCCCAGCATTTT.

The J gene is TRBJ2-1, the V gene TRBV4-3, with TRBD1 matching over 9 bases. Germline V gene data show CDR1 as LGHNA and CDR2 as YSLEER. CDR3 size: 15 residues. With 6 bases clipped from V and 8 bases from J, the junction kept 11 bases outside the gene matches. The DNA for the CDR3 is TGCGCCAGCAGTGCCGGGACAGGGTGGGATTATGAGCAGTTCTTC. This codes for CASSAGTGWDYEQFF.

CDR3 protein: CASSPGPNQPQHF. CDR3 DNA: TGCGCCAGCAGCCCAGGACCCAATCAGCCCCAGCATTTT. This chain connects TRBV5-1 to TRBJ1-5; D gene ambiguous. With 4 bases removed from V and 3 bases from J, the gap between germline ends came to 8 bases. CDR3 length: 13 residues. Germline CDR1 reads SGHRS; CDR2 reads YFSETQ.

Details on this clone: At one end, the junction sequence differs from germline, possibly due to a read error. The chain joins TRBV4-1 to TRBJ1-1; D unclear. The CDR3 is 12 amino acids. From germline, CDR1 is MGHRA and CDR2 YSYEKL. The CDR3 loop reads CASSQPQETRNF. As DNA, the CDR3 is TGCGCCAGCAGCCAACCTCAAGAGACAAGGAACTTT.

The chain employs TRBV7-2 and TRBJ2-5, with D possibly matching TRBD2 (6 bases). The CDR3 spans 15 residues. V was pared by 7 bases and J by 2 bases, with 17 bases between. The germline CDR1 and CDR2 sequences are SGHTA and FQGNSA. CDR3 sequence reads: CASTDPGDLQETQYF. The CDR3 DNA reads TGTGCCAGCACCGACCCCGGGGACTTGCAAGAGACCCAGTACTTC.